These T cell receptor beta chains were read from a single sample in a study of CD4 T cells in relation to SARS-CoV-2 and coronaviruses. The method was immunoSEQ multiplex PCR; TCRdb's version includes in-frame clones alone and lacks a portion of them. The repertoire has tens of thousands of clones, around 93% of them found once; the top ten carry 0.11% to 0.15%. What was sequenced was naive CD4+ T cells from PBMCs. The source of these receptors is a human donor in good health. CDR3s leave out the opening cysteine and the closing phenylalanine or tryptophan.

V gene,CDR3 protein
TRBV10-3,AIRNGTGRQETQY
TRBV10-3,AISDLGANTEAF
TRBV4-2,ASSQTGLAALTGELF
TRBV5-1,ASSPAGAFGDTQY
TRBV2,ASSEAGTGTGKTYSYEQY
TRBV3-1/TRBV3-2,ASSPTALLGYGYT
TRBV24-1,ATSDLGLAGGPDTQY
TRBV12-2,ASRLARPGPQSEKLF
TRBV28,ASSFGQGSNQPQH
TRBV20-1,SASRKAGGPAKYSNQPQH
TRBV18,ASSRTGGSQETQY
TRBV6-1,ASSEAGGKNSYEQY
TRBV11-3,ASSFDLAGGTGELF
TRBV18,ASSPRGQGFGEQY
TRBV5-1,ASSPQGQGPGETQY
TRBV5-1,ASSTGQIVPRKGGAYEQY
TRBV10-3,AISSGTGTYEQY
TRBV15,ATSRETGRVYEQY
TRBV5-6,ASSRMRAYEQY
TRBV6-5,ASSYSGRGSYGYT
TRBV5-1,ASSLYLAGAGDTQY
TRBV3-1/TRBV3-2,ASSQKGARTEAF
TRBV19,ASSPTGAYEQY
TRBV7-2,ASSLMGLVADTQY